These 15 T cell receptor beta chains originate from one sample sequenced in a study of human T cells and chemical hapten exposure. MiXCR was run by TCRdb on the RACE reads, yielding one entry per CDR3 protein. The table shows just under 35,000 distinct CDR3 sequences, with about 9.4% occurring only once. Documented time point: pre-sensitization, week 0. Treatment indicated: therapeutic diphenylcyclopropenone sensitization with weekly scalp DPC. Unfractionated whole blood was the source from which total RNA was extracted. The sequenced sample was whole blood, obtained in connection with sensitization to the hapten diphenylcyclopropenone (DPC). These receptors all come from a man aged 50 to 59 with alopecia areata. Some clones in this sample may be carry-over from other donors' samples.

V and J are TRBV30 and TRBJ2-3; 9 bases align to TRBD2. The CDR3 is 17 amino acids. After removal of 2 bases from V and 6 bases from J, the junction contained 15 bases not matched to a gene. Germline assignment: CDR1 GTSNPN and CDR2 SVGIG (reference sequence). DNA of the CDR3: TGTGCCTGGAGTTCAGGACTAGCGATTAGTAAATGGGATACGCAGTATTTT. It specifies CAWSSGLAISKWDTQYF.

This clonotype was counted at least ten times. CDR3: CASSMTGGETQYF. CDR3 coding DNA: TGTGCCAGTAGTATGACAGGGGGAGAGACCCAGTACTTC. The rearrangement links TRBV19 to TRBJ2-5, with 9 nucleotides matching TRBD1. The CDR3 contains 13 residues. V shed 3 bases, J shed 4 bases, and the junction held 0 bases outside the gene matches. Germline CDR1 and CDR2: LNHDA and SQIVND (reference sequence). Looking up the rest from reference TRBV19 and TRBJ2-5 gives the full variable domain: DGGITQSPKYLFRKEGQNVTLSCEQNLNHDAMYWYRQDPGQGLRLIYYSQIVNDFQKGDIAEGYSVSREKKESFPLTVTSAQKNPTAFYLCASSMTGGETQYFGPGTRLLVL.

Note on this clonotype: Since a much larger clone is just one base distant, this may be a read error. This chain uses TRBV20-1 with TRBJ2-7, with 10 positions matching TRBD2. The CDR3 sequence is 14 residues long. V was pared by 3 bases and J by 4 bases, with 6 bases of the junction left unmatched. CDR1 and CDR2 from the germline V gene are DFQATT and SNEGSKA (reference sequence). The CDR3 spells CSARSSGSRYEQYF. DNA for the CDR3: TGCAGTGCTAGGTCTAGCGGGAGCCGGTACGAGCAGTACTTC.

J is TRBJ1-5 and V is TRBV7-2; D is ambiguous. V was pared by 1 base and J by 3 bases, with 10 bases between. The CDR3 has 15 residues. The V gene's germline CDR1 is SGHTA and CDR2 FQGNSA. This CDR3 reads CASSLEAQNNQPQHF. CDR3 nucleotides: TGTGCCAGCAGCTTAGAGGCGCAGAACAATCAGCCCCAGCATTTT.

The sample holds many counts of this clonotype. The chain has TRBV6-4 and TRBJ2-3; TRBD2 is a possible D gene (5 bases). The V end lost 5 bases, the J end lost 7 bases, and 13 bases lay between the germline ends. Germline values: CDR1 MRHNA, CDR2 SNTAGT. The CDR3 covers 13 residues. The CDR3 reads CASSSDYRNTQYF. DNA for the CDR3: TGTGCCAGCAGTTCCGACTATCGCAATACGCAGTATTTT.

Many counts were recorded for this clonotype. The chain carries TRBV7-2 and TRBJ2-4, with D possibly matching TRBD2 (6 bases). This CDR3 region has 15 residues. V gave up 4 bases and J gave up 0 bases, with 10 bases separating them. Per the germline V gene, CDR1 is SGHTA and CDR2 is FQGNSA. CDR3 coding DNA: TGTGCCAGCAGCTCTTCTAGCGTAGCCAAAAACATTCAGTACTTC. It yields the protein CASSSSSVAKNIQYF.

This clonotype was detected ten times or more. The chain joins TRBV29-1 to TRBJ2-5; the D gene is possibly TRBD1 (7 bases). Trimming left V 5 bases short and J 2 bases short, with 15 bases between. Germline CDR1 SQVTM, CDR2 ANQGSEA. CDR3 length: 14 residues. The CDR3 DNA follows: TGCAGCGTTATCCTGACAGGGAGGCAAGAGACCCAGTACTTC. This encodes CSVILTGRQETQYF.

This clonotype has more than one count but fewer than ten. This chain links TRBV29-1 with TRBJ2-5; possibly TRBD2 for D (5 bases). The germline V gene has CDR1 SQVTM and CDR2 ANQGSEA. Between the trimmed V and J ends, which lost 6 bases and 1 base, there was a span of 15 bases. The CDR3 totals 14 residues. The CDR3 region has the DNA TGCAGCGTGCCGTCGGGGAGCTCCCAAGAGACCCAGTACTTC. This gives the protein CSVPSGSSQETQYF.

Many counts were recorded for this clonotype. V is TRBV6-6 and J is TRBJ1-5; perhaps TRBD1 as D (6 bases). V dropped 2 bases and J dropped 7 bases, with 12 bases sitting between them. The germline CDR1 and CDR2 sequences are MNHNY and SVGAGI (reference sequence). This CDR3 is 14 amino acids long. CDR3 sequence reads: CASSYPGVGQPQHF. The CDR3 nucleotides are TGTGCCAGCAGTTACCCAGGGGTCGGCCAGCCCCAGCATTTT.

This chain's CDR3 is CSARDAGGYTEQYF. The CDR3 DNA follows: TGCAGTGCTAGAGACGCGGGAGGGTATACCGAGCAGTACTTC. The gene calls are TRBV20-1 and TRBJ2-7; TRBD2 aligns across 9 bases. Germline assignment: CDR1 DFQATT and CDR2 SNEGSKA (reference sequence). The V gene end was trimmed by 0 bases and the J gene end by 6 bases; junction bases not matched to a gene: 6. The CDR3 loop spans 14 amino acids.

This clonotype was recorded many times. The rearrangement uses TRBV3-1 and TRBJ2-2, with 9 bases aligning to TRBD2. The V segment lost 1 base and the J segment 6 bases; nucleotides outside the gene matches: 6. In germline, CDR1 is LGHDT, CDR2 YNNKEL (reference sequence). This CDR3 is 16 amino acids long. DNA for the CDR3: TGTGCCAGCAGCCAAGGGCTTAGCGGGAGTCCCGGGGAGCTGTTTTTT. It translates to CASSQGLSGSPGELFF.

The rearrangement joins TRBV6-5 to TRBJ2-2; 8 bases map to TRBD2. The trim removed 7 bases at V and 3 bases at J, leaving 10 bases unmatched. Germline values: CDR1 MNHEY, CDR2 SVGAGI. The CDR3 is 16 amino acids. The CDR3 is CASIKRTSSYTGELFF. The CDR3 DNA follows: TGTGCCAGCATTAAACGGACTAGCAGCTACACCGGGGAGCTGTTTTTT.

This clonotype was counted at least ten times. The V gene is TRBV28, the J gene TRBJ1-3; D is undetermined. Trimming removed 10 bases at V and 4 bases at J, with 17 bases between. The CDR3 runs 14 residues. CDR1 and CDR2 from the germline V gene are MDHEN and SYDVKM. The CDR3 region has the DNA TGTGCCACTCATGCTGGAGGGCCCGGAAACACCATATATTTT. Translation gives CATHAGGPGNTIYF.

This clonotype was seen many times. This chain uses TRBV2 with TRBJ2-5, with 11 bases matching TRBD2. Germline CDR1 is SNHLY and CDR2 is FYNNEI. The CDR3 is 14 residues long. V was clipped by 4 bases and J by 4 bases; unmatched bases: 2. CDR3 protein: CASSASGRTETQYF. The CDR3 DNA reads as TGTGCCAGCAGTGCTAGCGGGAGGACAGAGACCCAGTACTTC.

This clonotype has a handful of counts. The rearrangement uses TRBV4-3 and TRBJ1-1; 9 nucleotides match TRBD1. Germline lookup yields CDR1 LGHNA and CDR2 YSLEER. The CDR3 loop spans 13 amino acids. CDR3 sequence reads: CQQTGGEGTEAFF. CDR3 nucleotide sequence: TGCCAACAAACAGGGGGCGAGGGAACTGAAGCTTTCTTT.